These T cell receptor beta chains were read from a single sample in a study of blood T cell repertoires in COVID-19. Libraries were prepared by immunoSEQ multiplex PCR; TCRdb keeps only in-frame clonotypes and omits some of them. The profile covers about 73,000 clones, with about 84% appearing a single time and about 1.9% taken by the ten largest. The source material was peripheral blood. These receptors originate from a woman aged 55-75 years with acute or convalescent COVID-19. CDR3s include the opening cysteine and the closing phenylalanine or tryptophan. The D gene is left open where the match is weak. Clone size is shown for a subset of rows, as once, few, many or a class of expanded clone.

j_gene	v_gene	d_gene	abundance	CDR3nt	CDR3aa
TRBJ2-3	TRBV6-5	NA	NA	TGTGCCAGCAGGACGGGAAGCTTGGACACAGATACGCAGTATTTT	CASRTGSLDTDTQYF
TRBJ2-2	TRBV30	NA	once	TGTGCCTCGTCGACAGGGAACACCGGGGAGCTGTTTTTT	CASSTGNTGELFF
TRBJ1-6	TRBV9	NA	NA	TGTGCCAGCGGTAGGGGATACTCTAATTCACCCCTCCACTTT	CASGRGYSNSPLHF
TRBJ1-2	TRBV3-1/TRBV3-2	NA	NA	TGTGCCAGCAGCCAAGCAGGTTATAACTATGGCTACACCTTC	CASSQAGYNYGYTF
TRBJ1-1	TRBV5-1	TRBD1	NA	TGCGCCAGCAGCTTGGGGGACAGGCGAACTTCTGAAGCTTTCTTT	CASSLGDRRTSEAFF
TRBJ2-1	TRBV5-1	TRBD2	NA	TGCGCCAGCAGCCCTGGGACTAGCGGGAGGAATTTACACAATGAGCAGTTCTTC	CASSPGTSGRNLHNEQFF
TRBJ1-4	TRBV21-1	NA	NA	TGTGCCAGCAGCAATCCACAGGGCCTAAATGAAAAACTGTTTTTT	CASSNPQGLNEKLFF
TRBJ1-2	TRBV12-3/TRBV12-4	TRBD1	NA	TGTGCCAGCAGCCCGGACAGGGTCTATGGCTACACCTTC	CASSPDRVYGYTF
TRBJ1-1	TRBV5-1	NA	NA	TGCGCCAGCAGCTTGGGGACAGCTCCGAACACTGAAGCTTTCTTT	CASSLGTAPNTEAFF
TRBJ1-4	TRBV5-1	TRBD1	NA	TGCGCCAGCAGCGACCGGGACAGGGGTGGTAGACTGTTTTTT	CASSDRDRGGRLFF
TRBJ1-2	TRBV29-1	NA	NA	TGCAGCGTTCTCGAAACCAGGGGCCTGGATGGCTACACCTTC	CSVLETRGLDGYTF
TRBJ1-2	TRBV7-2	TRBD1	few	TGTGCCAGCAGCTTAGTTGTGGGACAGGGGAGTGGCTACACCTTC	CASSLVVGQGSGYTF
TRBJ2-2	TRBV6-5	NA	NA	TGTGCCAGCAGGAGGGTAGGGAACACCGGGGAGCTGTTTTTT	CASRRVGNTGELFF
TRBJ2-7	TRBV6-1	NA	NA	TGTGCCAGCAGTGAGCAGGAGGCCGCGGTCGAGCAGTACTTC	CASSEQEAAVEQYF
TRBJ1-1	TRBV2	NA	NA	TGTGCCAGCAGTGAAGCGCTTCTCGGGGGTGAAGCTTTCTTT	CASSEALLGGEAFF
TRBJ1-5	TRBV6-1	NA	NA	TGTGCCAGCAGTGAAGTCTACCTCCATAGCAATCAGCCCCAGCATTTT	CASSEVYLHSNQPQHF
TRBJ1-1	TRBV20-1	NA	NA	TGCAGTGCCAGTCCGGGGATCTCGGGGAACACTGAAGCTTTCTTT	CSASPGISGNTEAFF
TRBJ1-4	TRBV7-8	NA	NA	TGTGCCAGCAGCACCACTGGAAGGCAGGAGGACGAAAAACTGTTTTTT	CASSTTGRQEDEKLFF
TRBJ1-1	TRBV20-1	NA	once	TGCAGTGCAATCCTCAGGGGTTCAGCTTTCTTT	CSAILRGSAFF
TRBJ1-1	TRBV15	TRBD1	NA	TGTGCCACCAGCCGCCGAAAGGGGGCTGGGAACACTGAAGCTTTCTTT	CATSRRKGAGNTEAFF
TRBJ2-5	TRBV28	NA	NA	TGTGCCAGCAGCCCTAGGGACAATAGGGGGGAGACCCAGTACTTC	CASSPRDNRGETQYF
TRBJ1-4	TRBV28	TRBD1	NA	TGTGCCAGCAGCGGACGACAGGGTTCAACTAATGAAAAACTGTTTTTT	CASSGRQGSTNEKLFF
TRBJ1-1	TRBV4-1	TRBD1	NA	TGCGCCAGCCACCGGACAGGCAGAAACACTGAAGCTTTCTTT	CASHRTGRNTEAFF